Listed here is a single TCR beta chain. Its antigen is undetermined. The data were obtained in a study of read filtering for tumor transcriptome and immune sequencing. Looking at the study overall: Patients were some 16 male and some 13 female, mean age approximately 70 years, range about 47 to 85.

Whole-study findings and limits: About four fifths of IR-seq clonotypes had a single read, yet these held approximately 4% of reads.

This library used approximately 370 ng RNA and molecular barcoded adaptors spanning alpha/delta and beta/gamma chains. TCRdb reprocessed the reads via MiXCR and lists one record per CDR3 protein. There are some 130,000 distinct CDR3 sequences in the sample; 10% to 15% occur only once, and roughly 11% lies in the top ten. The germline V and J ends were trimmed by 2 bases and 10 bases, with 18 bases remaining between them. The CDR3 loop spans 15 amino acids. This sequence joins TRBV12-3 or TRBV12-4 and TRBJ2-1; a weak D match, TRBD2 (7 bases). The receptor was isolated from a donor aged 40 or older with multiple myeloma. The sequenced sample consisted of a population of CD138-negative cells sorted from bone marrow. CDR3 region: CASSLRGAFNEEQFF. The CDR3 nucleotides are TGTGCCAGCAGTTTACGGGGGGCGTTCAATGAGGAGCAGTTCTTC.